This TCR beta chain was identified in a study of technical replicates of blood from a few donors. The CDR3 covers 14 residues. The V gene's germline CDR1 is MNHEY and CDR2 SVGAGI. V gave up 6 bases and J gave up 1 base, with 13 bases separating them. Using immunoSEQ multiplex PCR, the repertoire was profiled, and TCRdb retains in-frame clones only, with some absent. The table shows about 66,000 clones, with roughly 90% occurring only once. The TCR sequence derives from a human donor in good health. Some clones in this sample may be carry-over from other donors' samples. The sequenced material came from PBMCs. This chain uses TRBV6-5 with TRBJ2-7, with TRBD1 as a possible D gene (6 bases). The DNA of the CDR3 is TGTGCCAGCAGGCAACGACAGGTATCCTACGAGCAGTACTTC. Amino acid sequence: CASRQRQVSYEQYF.